The 28 T cell receptor beta chains reported below all come from one sample, sequenced in a study of blood T cell repertoires in COVID-19 (dated by TCRdb to 2018 to 2021). Library method: the immunoSEQ multiplex PCR assay. This is the immuneACCESS table as TCRdb keeps it, with only in-frame sequences that have V and J called. A part of the clones is gone; compared with another copy, unresolved V genes explain less than half, and the rest is unexplained. Here the sample has approximately 200,000 clones; about 82% occur a single time. The ten largest clonotypes hold 7.5% to 10% of the sample. Material: PBMCs or T cells enriched from blood (not recorded which). All receptors come from a young woman who had recovered from COVID-19.

This clone occurred a few times. V gene TRBV28 combines with J gene TRBJ2-7; TRBD1 might be the D (5 bases). The CDR3 covers 15 residues. V was pared by 3 bases and J by 0 bases, with 12 bases between. Germline V gene sequence: CDR1 MDHEN, CDR2 SYDVKM. DNA for the CDR3: TGTGCCAGCAGTTTGTTTACAGGTACCTCCTACGAGCAGTACTTC. It yields the protein CASSLFTGTSYEQYF. Supplemented by reference TRBV28 and TRBJ2-7, the full variable domain reads DVKVTQSSRYLVKRTGEKVFLECVQDMDHENMFWYRQDPGLGLRLIYFSYDVKMKEKGDIPEGYSVSREKKERFSLILESASTNQTSMYLCASSLFTGTSYEQYFGPGTRLTVT.

The chain recombines TRBV29-1 with TRBJ2-3; the match to TRBD1 covers 11 bases. The V gene end was trimmed by 8 bases and the J gene end by 4 bases; junction bases not matched to a gene: 11. From germline, CDR1 is SQVTM and CDR2 ANQGSEA. This CDR3 contains 15 residues. In DNA, the CDR3 is TGCAGCTCCTCTAGAGGGACAGGGGGAGCAGATACGCAGTATTTT. It is translated as CSSSRGTGGADTQYF.

The V and J genes are TRBV2 and TRBJ2-3; D is unclear. Trimming stripped 9 bases from V and 2 bases from J, with 9 bases between. Germline values: CDR1 SNHLY, CDR2 FYNNEI. This CDR3 is 12 amino acids long. The CDR3 DNA is TGTGCCAGTGGGCAGTACACAGATACGCAGTATTTT. This codes for CASGQYTDTQYF.

The rearrangement joins TRBV7-9 to TRBJ2-2; TRBD2 matches at 9 bases. J lost 5 bases, V lost 6 bases, and 10 bases had no gene match. Germline CDR1 is SEHNR and CDR2 is FQNEAQ (reference sequence). This CDR3 region has 16 residues. For the CDR3, the DNA is TGTGCCAGCAGATCGGGGGGTAGCGGGAGAACCGGGGAGCTGTTTTTT. Residues: CASRSGGSGRTGELFF.

The chain couples TRBV5-1 to TRBJ2-3; D remains ambiguous. This CDR3 is 15 amino acids long. The V gene lost 0 bases and the J gene lost 2 bases, with 10 bases spanning the gap. Per the germline V gene, CDR1 is SGHRS and CDR2 is YFSETQ. CDR3 region: CASSLAVLPTDTQYF. In DNA, the CDR3 is TGCGCCAGCAGCTTGGCCGTCCTACCCACAGATACGCAGTATTTT.

This clone has just a few counts. The V and J genes are TRBV28 and TRBJ2-2, with 15 positions matching TRBD2. Germline V gene lookup returns CDR1 MDHEN and CDR2 SYDVKM. With 2 bases clipped from V and 8 bases from J, the junction kept 3 bases outside the gene matches. CDR3 length: 16 residues. CDR3 bases: TGTGCCAGCAGTTTAGGGACTAGCGGGAGGACAGGGGAGCTGTTTTTT. Its translation is CASSLGTSGRTGELFF.

V and J are TRBV4-1 and TRBJ1-2; a weak D match, TRBD1 (6 bases). Germline V gene sequence: CDR1 MGHRA, CDR2 YSYEKL. There are 16 residues in the CDR3. Trimming shortened V by 4 bases and J by 3 bases, and 18 bases separated the two germline ends. The CDR3, as DNA: TGCGCCAGCAGCCCTACGATAACAGGGCTAGACTATGGCTACACCTTC. Translating gives CASSPTITGLDYGYTF.

This sequence joins TRBV4-1 and TRBJ2-5; TRBD2 matches 11 bases. Germline CDR1 and CDR2: MGHRA and YSYEKL. With 3 bases clipped from V and 2 bases from J, the junction kept 5 bases outside the gene matches. The CDR3 totals 16 residues. The CDR3 DNA sequence: TGCGCCAGCAGCCAGGGGACTAGCGGAGGACAAGAGACCCAGTACTTC. Translating it yields CASSQGTSGGQETQYF.

The chain uses TRBV11-2 and TRBJ2-3, with D maybe TRBD1 (6 bases). Trimming shortened V by 5 bases and J by 3 bases, and 12 bases separated the two germline ends. The CDR3 loop spans 14 amino acids. Germline CDR1 reads SGHAT; CDR2 reads FQNNGV. The CDR3 DNA follows: TGTGCCAGCAGCAAAAGGGACACTACAGATACGCAGTATTTT. Amino acids: CASSKRDTTDTQYF.

The chain joins TRBV9 to TRBJ2-3; 7 bases align to TRBD2. The V gene's germline CDR1 is SGDLS and CDR2 YYNGEE. The J segment lost 4 bases and the V segment lost 3 bases, leaving 8 bases of the junction unmatched. The CDR3 loop spans 15 amino acids. CDR3 loop: CASSERTSVADTQYF. The CDR3 nucleotides are TGTGCCAGCAGCGAGCGAACTAGCGTTGCAGATACGCAGTATTTT.

This chain connects TRBV5-1 to TRBJ1-2; 10 nucleotides line up with TRBD1. Germline trimming cut 4 bases from V and 4 bases from J; bases unmatched to any gene: 16. Germline CDR1 is SGHRS and CDR2 is YFSETQ. The CDR3 is 18 amino acids. The CDR3 region has the DNA TGCGCCAGCAGCAAGGCTCCGGGACAGGGGCTCGTTCCCTATGGCTACACCTTC. As protein: CASSKAPGQGLVPYGYTF.

This clone was observed a few times. Its ends do not fully match the called genes, so a read error is possible. The rearrangement joins TRBV5-4 to TRBJ2-7; 8 bases map to TRBD2. The CDR3 extends over 14 amino acids. Per the germline V gene, CDR1 is SGHNT and CDR2 is YYREEE (reference sequence). CDR3: CASTLDGTSREQYF. The CDR3 nucleotides read TGTGCCAGCACCTTGGATGGGACTAGTCGCGAGCAGTACTTC.

The genes are TRBV19 and TRBJ1-2; TRBD1 aligns across 8 bases. Unmatched junction bases numbered 7, after V lost 7 bases and J lost 3 bases. The CDR3 is 14 residues long. Germline V gene lookup returns CDR1 LNHDA and CDR2 SQIVND (reference sequence). The CDR3 DNA is TGTGCCAGTACCCCGGGACAGGAGGACTATGGCTACACCTTC. Translating it yields CASTPGQEDYGYTF.

The chain is built from TRBV6-5 and TRBJ2-5, with 7 bases identical to TRBD1. Germline CDR1 is MNHEY and CDR2 is SVGAGI. The CDR3 is 13 residues long. The V segment lost 9 bases and the J segment 2 bases; nucleotides outside the gene matches: 6. The CDR3 here is CASHRDRQETQYF. CDR3 coding DNA: TGTGCCAGTCACCGGGACAGACAAGAGACCCAGTACTTC.

This rearrangement joins TRBV28 to TRBJ2-1, with TRBD2 matching over 9 bases. The CDR3 consists of 16 residues. The V and J ends lost 5 bases and 8 bases, in that order; junction bases with no gene match: 13. Germline V gene lookup returns CDR1 MDHEN and CDR2 SYDVKM. CDR3 nucleotide sequence: TGTGCCAGCAGTACACAAGGGGCGGGACTAGCCGATGAGCAGTTCTTC. This translates into CASSTQGAGLADEQFF. The complete variable domain, with remaining parts taken from reference TRBV28 and TRBJ2-1, reads DVKVTQSSRYLVKRTGEKVFLECVQDMDHENMFWYRQDPGLGLRLIYFSYDVKMKEKGDIPEGYSVSREKKERFSLILESASTNQTSMYLCASSTQGAGLADEQFFGPGTRLTVL.

The gene calls are TRBV19 and TRBJ1-6; D unresolved. The germline V gene has CDR1 LNHDA and CDR2 SQIVND (reference sequence). The length of the CDR3 is 14 residues. Trimming pared 3 bases from V and 6 bases from J, leaving 9 bases between. In DNA, the CDR3 is TGTGCCAGTAGTATTGCGGGATCTAATTCACCCCTCCACTTT. This sequence encodes CASSIAGSNSPLHF. The whole variable domain, remainder taken from reference TRBV19 and TRBJ1-6, is DGGITQSPKYLFRKEGQNVTLSCEQNLNHDAMYWYRQDPGQGLRLIYYSQIVNDFQKGDIAEGYSVSREKKESFPLTVTSAQKNPTAFYLCASSIAGSNSPLHFGNGTRLTVT.

The rearrangement uses TRBV11-3 and TRBJ2-3; D possibly corresponds to TRBD2 (5 bases). Germline V lookup: CDR1 SGHNT, CDR2 YENEEA. Trimming left V 0 bases short and J 2 bases short, with 6 bases between. The CDR3 is 14 residues long. The CDR3 spells CASSLEDSTDTQYF. The DNA for the CDR3 is TGTGCCAGCAGCTTAGAGGACTCCACAGATACGCAGTATTTT.

This chain connects TRBV6-5 to TRBJ2-5; D ambiguous. The CDR3 is made up of 12 amino acids. Germline loops: CDR1 MNHEY, CDR2 SVGAGI. The V gene lost 8 bases and the J gene lost 5 bases, with 12 bases spanning the gap. DNA of the CDR3: TGTGCCAGCGGCATACCAGGCGAGACCCAGTACTTC. As protein: CASGIPGETQYF.

The rearrangement joins TRBV19 to TRBJ1-2; no firm D call. V lost 0 bases, J lost 4 bases, and 9 bases lay in between. The CDR3 spans 14 residues. The germline V gene has CDR1 LNHDA and CDR2 SQIVND (reference sequence). The CDR3: CASSIDRAGYGYTF. The CDR3 DNA follows: TGTGCCAGTAGTATAGATCGAGCAGGCTATGGCTACACCTTC.

This clone was seen only once. Here the CDR3 DNA reads TGTGCCAGCAGCCCCTGGGACAGGGCCTACGAGCAGTACTTC. This translates into CASSPWDRAYEQYF. The chain links TRBV7-6 to TRBJ2-7; 9 bases fit TRBD1. This CDR3 spans 14 amino acids. V lost 5 bases and J lost 2; bases outside the gene matches: 4. CDR1 and CDR2 (germline): SGHVS, FNYEAQ.

The chain is built from TRBV19 and TRBJ1-2; 8 nucleotides match TRBD1. CDR1 is LNHDA and CDR2 is SQIVND in the germline V gene (reference sequence). The CDR3 is 15 amino acids. The junction had 13 bases not matched to a gene; V was cut back by 7 bases and J by 6 bases. CDR3 in amino acids: CASNPLKAGGHGYTF. The DNA of the CDR3 is TGTGCCAGTAATCCCTTAAAGGCAGGGGGCCATGGCTACACCTTC.

Details on this clone: In the same sample, other DNA sequences code for this CDR3. This rearrangement joins TRBV27 to TRBJ1-6; the match to TRBD1 covers 8 bases. Germline-derived CDR1 and CDR2 are MNHEY and SMNVEV (reference sequence). This CDR3 has 14 amino acids. With 3 bases clipped from V and 8 bases from J, the junction kept 3 bases outside the gene matches. The CDR3 DNA reads as TGTGCCAGCAGTTTGGGGACAGGCTATTCACCCCTCCACTTT. Its protein is CASSLGTGYSPLHF.

The gene calls are TRBV29-1 and TRBJ1-2, with TRBD1 matching over 9 bases. The CDR3 loop spans 14 amino acids. V dropped 7 bases and J dropped 2; count of bases not matched to a gene: 8. Germline V lookup: CDR1 SQVTM, CDR2 ANQGSEA. The CDR3 is CSAGWTGVNYGYTF. CDR3 nucleotides: TGCAGCGCTGGATGGACAGGGGTGAACTATGGCTACACCTTC.

This clone is a singleton in its sample. The chain is built from TRBV12-3 or TRBV12-4 and TRBJ1-2, with D perhaps matching TRBD1 (6 bases). CDR3 length: 12 amino acids. Trimming stripped 6 bases from V and 8 bases from J, with 13 bases between. DNA of the CDR3: TGTGCCAGCAGACCAGACAGGTCGGGCTACACCTTC. Amino acid sequence: CASRPDRSGYTF.

V gene TRBV9 combines with J gene TRBJ1-6, with 11 bases aligning to TRBD1. Per germline, CDR1 SGDLS and CDR2 YYNGEE. Trimming at V came to 2 bases and at J to 7 bases, leaving 5 bases not matched to a gene. The CDR3 is 16 residues long. CDR3 region: CASSVGQGAQNSPLHF. The CDR3, as DNA: TGTGCCAGCAGCGTCGGACAGGGGGCGCAAAATTCACCCCTCCACTTT.

This clone has just one count. V gene TRBV25-1 combines with J gene TRBJ1-2; tentative D call: TRBD1 (5 bases). The CDR3 is 13 amino acids. Germline V lookup: CDR1 MGHDK, CDR2 SYGVNS. Trimming shortened V by 3 bases and J by 4 bases, and 9 bases separated the two germline ends. This CDR3 reads CASSEAGGYGYTF. DNA for the CDR3: TGTGCCAGCAGTGAGGCGGGGGGCTATGGCTACACCTTC.

The chain uses TRBV28 and TRBJ2-1, with D possibly TRBD2 on 6 matching bases. V was clipped by 5 bases and J by 2 bases, with 7 bases between them. The CDR3 covers 13 residues. CDR1 is MDHEN, CDR2 SYDVKM, per germline. The CDR3 here is CASSLATYNEQFF. The CDR3 nucleotides are TGTGCCAGCAGTCTAGCGACCTACAATGAGCAGTTCTTC.

The CDR3 nucleotides are TGCAACACCAGCGGCTATGGCTACACCTTC. As protein: CNTSGYGYTF. V is TRBV29-1 and J is TRBJ1-2, with unresolved D. Germline values: CDR1 SQVTM, CDR2 ANQGSEA. The CDR3 is 10 amino acids.